The 11 T cell receptor beta chains presented below share a single source sample, sequenced in a study of OX40 agonist ivuxolimab in advanced cancers. Library preparation used the immunoSEQ multiplex PCR assay. TCRdb's version of the immuneACCESS table is confined to in-frame rearrangements and falls short of the full clone set. An unresolved V gene accounts for under half of the shortfall where checked; the remainder is of unknown origin. The sample yields roughly 76,000 clones; roughly 80% were counted once. The leading ten clones occupy over 4.5% of the sample. The source was CD4+ or CD8+ T cells sorted from blood, collected in a trial of the OX40 agonist ivuxolimab. Receptors originate from an adult with an advanced solid tumor such as melanoma, head and neck, liver or kidney cancer.

This chain joins TRBV28 and TRBJ2-3, with TRBD2 matching over 10 bases. The CDR3 is 19 residues long. The germline V gene has CDR1 MDHEN and CDR2 SYDVKM. The V segment lost 2 bases and the J segment 6 bases; nucleotides outside the gene matches: 17. CDR3 loop: CASSLLESGRVLEHDTQYF. The CDR3 DNA reads as TGTGCCAGCAGTTTACTGGAAAGCGGGAGGGTCCTGGAACATGATACGCAGTATTTT.

This clone was counted once. CDR3 coding DNA: TGTGCCAGCAGCTTAGACAGGGTGAACACTGAAGCTTTCTTT. Amino acid sequence: CASSLDRVNTEAFF. The rearrangement links TRBV5-6 to TRBJ1-1, with 7 bases fitting TRBD1. The CDR3 loop spans 14 amino acids. Trimming took 2 bases from V and 0 from J; bases not matched to a gene: 1. CDR1 and CDR2 from the germline V gene are SGHDT and YYEEEE. The full variable domain, with the rest looked up from reference TRBV5-6 and TRBJ1-1, is DAGVTQSPTHLIKTRGQQVTLRCSPKSGHDTVSWYQQALGQGPQFIFQYYEEEERQRGNFPDRFSGHQFPNYSSELNVNALLLGDSALYLCASSLDRVNTEAFFGQGTRLTVV.

This clone was observed once. This chain links TRBV21-1 with TRBJ2-4; the listed D gene, TRBD1, was not tested against the DNA. TRBV21-1 is deemed a pseudogene. This CDR3 contains 13 residues. CDR3 bases: TGTGCCAGCAAGTACAGGGGGGAAAACATTCAGTACTTC. This gives the protein CASKYRGENIQYF.

The chain combines TRBV10-2 with TRBJ1-5, with D possibly matching TRBD1 (6 bases). CDR1 and CDR2 from the germline V gene are WSHSY and SAAADI. The CDR3 covers 17 residues. V gave up 10 bases and J gave up 1 base, with 23 bases separating them. The CDR3 sequence: CATQGVGGRGSNQPQHF. The CDR3 region has the DNA TGCGCCACCCAAGGGGTTGGGGGCAGGGGAAGCAATCAGCCCCAGCATTTT.

The chain combines TRBV5-8 with TRBJ2-7; D is perhaps TRBD2 (5 bases). Germline V gene sequence: CDR1 SGHTS, CDR2 YDEGEE. V was cut by 4 bases and J by 5 bases, with 13 bases left in between. This CDR3 comprises 13 residues. The CDR3, as DNA: TGTGCCAGCAGCCGATCGAGGGTCCACGAGCAGTACGTC. Translating gives CASSRSRVHEQYV.

V usage is TRBV5-1 and J usage is TRBJ2-2, with a tentative D call TRBD2 (5 bases). The V and J ends lost 0 bases and 0 bases respectively, with 6 bases between them. Germline assignment: CDR1 SGHRS and CDR2 YFSETQ. CDR3 length: 15 residues. This CDR3 reads CASSLGGTNTGELFF. CDR3 coding DNA: TGCGCCAGCAGCTTGGGAGGGACGAACACCGGGGAGCTGTTTTTT.

The chain couples TRBV30 to TRBJ2-1, with 8 bases matching TRBD2. In germline, CDR1 is GTSNPN, CDR2 SVGIG (reference sequence). Trimming cost V 4 bases and J 7 bases; bases outside gene matches: 9. There are 14 residues in the CDR3. In nucleotides, the CDR3 is TGTGCCTGGACTAGCGGGCTTAGAAAGAATGAGCAGTTCTTC. Protein: CAWTSGLRKNEQFF. Based on the CDR3 plus reference TRBV30 and TRBJ2-1, the full variable domain is SQTIHQWPATLVQPVGSPLSLECTVEGTSNPNLYWYRQAAGRGLQLLFYSVGIGQISSEVPQNLSASRPQDRQFILSSKKLLLSDSGFYLCAWTSGLRKNEQFFGPGTRLTVL.

The chain is built from TRBV6-6 and TRBJ1-5; D unclear. CDR3 length: 16 residues. Trimming removed 0 bases at V and 4 bases at J, with 13 bases between. Germline V CDR1 and CDR2: MNHNY, SVGAGI (reference sequence). This CDR3 is CASSYSKVRINQPQHF. The DNA of the CDR3 is TGTGCCAGCAGTTACTCGAAGGTACGGATTAATCAGCCCCAGCATTTT.

This chain joins TRBV19 and TRBJ1-6; tentative D call: TRBD1 (5 bases). Deletions cut 5 bases from V and 8 bases from J, with 16 bases between. Per germline, CDR1 LNHDA and CDR2 SQIVND (reference sequence). This CDR3 comprises 15 residues. The CDR3 DNA reads TGTGCCAGTAGTTCCGGAGGGGCCCTGCATTCACCCCTCCACTTT. It encodes CASSSGGALHSPLHF.

The V and J genes are TRBV2 and TRBJ2-3, with D perhaps matching TRBD2 (6 bases). The germline V and J ends were trimmed by 4 bases and 6 bases, with 20 bases remaining between them. Germline V gene lookup returns CDR1 SNHLY and CDR2 FYNNEI. The CDR3 is made up of 16 amino acids. The CDR3 nucleotides are TGTGCCAGCAGTGTCCTCGGGGACTCCTTCTCTGATACGCAGTATTTT. Translated: CASSVLGDSFSDTQYF.

The J gene is TRBJ2-2, the V gene TRBV6-6; the D is unclear. The V end lost 6 bases, the J end lost 0 bases, and 11 bases lay between the germline ends. Germline CDR1 and CDR2: MNHNY and SVGAGI (reference sequence). The CDR3 length is 15 residues. CDR3 sequence reads: CASRILYTNTGELFF. The DNA of the CDR3 is TGTGCCAGCAGAATACTCTACACGAACACCGGGGAGCTGTTTTTT.